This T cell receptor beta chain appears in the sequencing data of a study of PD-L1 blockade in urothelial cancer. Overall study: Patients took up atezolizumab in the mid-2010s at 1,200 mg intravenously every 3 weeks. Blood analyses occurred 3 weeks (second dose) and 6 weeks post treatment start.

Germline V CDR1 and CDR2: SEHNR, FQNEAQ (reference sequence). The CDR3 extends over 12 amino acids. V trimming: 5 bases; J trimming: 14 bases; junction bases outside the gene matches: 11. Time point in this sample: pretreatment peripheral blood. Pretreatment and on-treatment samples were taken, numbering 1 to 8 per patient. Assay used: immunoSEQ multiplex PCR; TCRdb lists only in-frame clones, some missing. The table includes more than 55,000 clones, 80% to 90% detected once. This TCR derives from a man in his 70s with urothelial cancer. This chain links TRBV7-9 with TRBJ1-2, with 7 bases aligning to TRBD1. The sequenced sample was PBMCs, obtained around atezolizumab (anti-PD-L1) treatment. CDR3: CASSKAKGAQTF. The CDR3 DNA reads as TGTGCCAGCAGCAAGGCGAAGGGGGCGCAAACCTTC.